This is a list of T cell receptor beta chains from one sample in a study of control samples from healthy donors and cancer patients. Assay used: immunoSEQ multiplex PCR; TCRdb lists only in-frame clones, some missing. This table holds about 120,000 clones, more than 70% found once. The specimen was blood. These TCRs come from a man aged 35-49 years in good health. The CDR3 runs from the conserved cysteine through the conserved F or W. The D gene is left open where the match is weak. Clone sizes are given selectively: once, few, many, or a class where the clone is expanded.

len	abundance	d_gene	v_gene	j_gene	CDR3aa	CDR3nt
14	once	-	TRBV6-1	TRBJ1-2	CASSEGGGSYGYTF	TGTGCCAGCAGTGAAGGGGGCGGAAGTTATGGCTACACCTTC
13	-	-	TRBV6-6	TRBJ1-1	CASSYSIGTEAFF	TGTGCCAGCAGTTACTCGATAGGAACTGAAGCTTTCTTT
14	-	-	TRBV3-1/TRBV3-2	TRBJ1-2	CASSQVTANYGYTF	TGTGCCAGCAGCCAAGTGACAGCAAACTATGGCTACACCTTC
15	once	-	TRBV30	TRBJ1-2	CAWEGLAGKNYGYTF	TGTGCCTGGGAGGGGTTGGCAGGGAAAAACTATGGCTACACCTTC
16	-	TRBD1	TRBV6-4	TRBJ2-2	CASSQEGQVNTGELFF	TGTGCCAGCAGTCAAGAGGGACAGGTGAACACCGGGGAGCTGTTTTTT
14	-	-	TRBV9	TRBJ1-6	CASSVGTDSSPLHF	TGTGCCAGCAGCGTAGGAACAGACTCCTCACCCCTCCACTTT
14	-	TRBD1	TRBV15	TRBJ1-5	CATRGQGVGQPQHF	TGTGCCACCCGGGGACAGGGGGTCGGTCAGCCCCAGCATTTT
13	-	-	TRBV7-6	TRBJ1-1	CASSLRPDIEAFF	TGTGCCAGCAGCTTACGGCCTGACATAGAAGCTTTCTTT
14	-	-	TRBV3-1/TRBV3-2	TRBJ1-2	CASSQERVHYGYTF	TGTGCCAGCAGCCAAGAGAGAGTGCACTATGGCTACACCTTC
13	-	TRBD2	TRBV24-1	TRBJ2-1	CATSYGGAVEQFF	TGTGCCACCAGTTACGGGGGGGCCGTTGAGCAGTTCTTC
14	-	-	TRBV13	TRBJ2-1	CASSPEQAYNEQFF	TGTGCCAGCAGCCCAGAACAGGCCTACAATGAGCAGTTCTTC
13	-	-	TRBV7-2	TRBJ2-3	CASSPRATDTQYF	TGTGCCAGCTCCCCCCGGGCCACAGATACGCAGTATTTT
15	-	TRBD2	TRBV19	TRBJ2-3	CASSRGLAGAPTQYF	TGTGCCAGTAGTAGGGGACTAGCGGGGGCCCCAACGCAGTATTTT
14	-	TRBD1	TRBV29-1	TRBJ2-4	CSVRDRGSENIQYF	TGCAGCGTTCGGGACAGGGGCTCCGAAAACATTCAGTACTTC
14	once	-	TRBV6-6	TRBJ2-1	CASSYTTGRREQFF	TGTGCCAGCAGTTACACGACAGGGAGGCGGGAGCAGTTCTTC
15	-	-	TRBV3-1/TRBV3-2	TRBJ1-1	CANSPQGRTNTEAFF	TGTGCCAACAGCCCACAGGGACGCACGAACACTGAAGCTTTCTTT
14	-	TRBD2	TRBV29-1	TRBJ2-1	CSVDQGRGGNEQFF	TGCAGCGTTGACCAGGGACGGGGAGGGAATGAGCAGTTCTTC
14	-	-	TRBV19	TRBJ1-1	CASSETGLNTEAFF	TGTGCCAGTAGTGAGACAGGCCTGAACACTGAAGCTTTCTTT
14	-	TRBD1	TRBV28	TRBJ1-1	CASSSGTGGAEAFF	TGTGCCAGCAGTTCGGGGACAGGGGGCGCTGAAGCTTTCTTT